One T cell receptor (beta chain) is described in this entry. This record belongs to a study of T cell clonotyping in hematopoietic cell transplantation. Profiled with immunoSEQ multiplex PCR; TCRdb holds only in-frame clones, not every one. The sample lists about 41,000 clones; 95% were seen once. V lost 1 base and J lost 0, with 6 bases in between. Germline-derived CDR1 and CDR2 are GTSNPN and SVGIG (reference sequence). CDR3 length: 13 amino acids. The sequencing input was peripheral blood mononuclear cells. This receptor was identified in a man aged 25 to 40 in good health. Some clones in this sample may be carry-over from other donors' samples. The chain links TRBV30 to TRBJ1-1; D might be TRBD1 (6 bases). CDR3 DNA sequence: TGTGCCTGGAGTGGACAGGTGAACACTGAAGCTTTCTTT. Protein: CAWSGQVNTEAFF.